This T cell receptor beta chain was observed in a study of blood T cell repertoires in COVID-19 (dated by TCRdb to 2020 to 2022). In terms of the full investigation: Samples covering the acute and convalescent phases of COVID-19 were provided by collaborators in the United States, Italy and Spain. Samples were obtained from the ongoing ImmuneRACE study (first 160 participants) and from about 1,300 subjects provided by 6 global collaborators. A freely available public database, intended as a resource for researchers studying the immune response to SARS-CoV-2, is where the repertoires were released. Where available, HLA class I and class II types were taken from metadata supplied by the sample provider and were not determined by assay-based typing. The material from the prospective study consisted of cDNA or gDNA derived from T cells, B-cell-depleted T cells, or PBMCs. Subjects who had been exposed to COVID-19, were actively infected with it, or had recovered from it provided the deeply sampled blood TCRbeta repertoires that made up the dataset. Sample metadata almost always included a de-identified subject ID, COVID-19 status, age in years and sex.

TCRbeta CDR3 regions were amplified from genomic DNA by means of the immunoSEQ Assay, a bias-controlled multiplex PCR. The source study handled its data this way. The number of nucleated cells in each sample was estimated by amplification of reference gene primers within the assay. To quantify the absolute abundance of each unique TCRbeta CDR3 rearrangement, sequence reads were collapsed and filtered. For each sample, productive Simpson clonality was calculated by taking the square root of Simpson's diversity index across productive rearrangements. In TCRdb, the immuneACCESS table is reduced to in-frame sequences with V and J assigned. These tables do not hold every clone; where another copy was compared, an unresolved V gene accounts for under half, and the others remain unexplained. V and J calls and clone size are those listed in that table; D and trimming were worked out from the DNA. A total of about 160,000 clones appear in this sample, 81% of them only once. Approximately 5.1% of the sample rests with the top ten.

Participants in the prospective study were enrolled through a virtual design, were aged roughly 18 to 100 years, and lived in roughly 24 United States geographic areas. To assign participants to cohorts, the prospective study relied on clinical history that participants themselves reported in a screening survey and a study questionnaire. Each participant in the prospective study had whole blood, serum and a nasopharyngeal or oropharyngeal swab collected by mobile phlebotomists. Additional blood draws and questionnaires over an approximately 2-month period could optionally be provided by prospective study participants. Before DNA extraction, blood samples from the prospective study were shipped at room temperature or frozen. The CDR3 runs 18 residues from the cysteine to the phenylalanine. Solely the CDR3 DNA is kept, with 54 bases framed from the first base. V lost 1 base and J lost 0 bases; the stretch between them is 15 bases long. The germline V gene (reference sequence) sets CDR1 to LGHDT and CDR2 to YNNKEL.

Of note for this clone: Which antigen it targets is not known. No base quality values were provided; no much bigger clone lies one nucleotide off.

Overall study results and their limits: How much clinical and demographic metadata was included differed by source and by participant, and the metadata was provided uncurated.

The TCR sequence derives from a woman aged 35 to 49 with acute COVID-19. The rearrangement combines TRBV3-1 (or the pseudogene TRBV3-2) with TRBJ2-2; the D region possibly corresponds to TRBD2 (6 bases align). The sample taken for sequencing was PBMCs or T cells enriched from blood (not recorded which). In nucleotides, the sequence is TGTGCCAGCAGCCAAGGGCCCCTTGGAGGGACGAACACCGGGGAGCTGTTTTTT. Its protein is CASSQGPLGGTNTGELFF.